The 10 T cell receptor beta chains reported below all come from one sample, sequenced in a study of control samples from healthy donors and cancer patients. Measured with immunoSEQ multiplex PCR; TCRdb has only the in-frame clones, and not every one. The repertoire holds more than 65,000 clones, with approximately 86% as singletons. Sequenced input: blood. The receptors stem from a man aged 60 to 75 in good health.

This clone was recorded once. This rearrangement joins TRBV6-5 to TRBJ2-7; D might be TRBD2 (6 bases). Trimming shortened V by 6 bases and J by 4 bases, and 19 bases separated the two germline ends. This CDR3 is 15 amino acids long. Germline CDR1 is MNHEY and CDR2 is SVGAGI. The CDR3: CASRTHGGAQYEQYF. The DNA of the CDR3 is TGTGCCAGCAGAACCCACGGAGGGGCCCAATACGAGCAGTACTTC.

J is TRBJ2-7 and V is TRBV6-2 or TRBV6-3, with 9 bases identical to TRBD2. This CDR3 is 16 amino acids long. Germline V lookup: CDR1 MNHEY, CDR2 SVGEGT. After removal of 3 bases from V and 2 bases from J, the junction contained 8 bases not matched to a gene. DNA of the CDR3: TGTGCCAGCAGTTATTCCGCGGGACTAGCTACCTACGAGCAGTACTTC. The encoded protein is CASSYSAGLATYEQYF.

J is TRBJ1-1 and V is TRBV4-3, with 7 positions matching TRBD1. The V segment lost 1 base and the J segment 8 bases; nucleotides outside the gene matches: 16. Germline CDR1 is LGHNA and CDR2 is YSLEER. This CDR3 comprises 17 residues. CDR3 sequence: CASSQGFRTGGLPEAFF. The CDR3 DNA follows: TGCGCCAGCAGCCAAGGGTTCCGGACAGGAGGACTGCCGGAAGCTTTCTTT.

V usage is TRBV7-2 and J usage is TRBJ2-2, with 9 bases that match TRBD2. CDR3 length equals 15 residues. The trim removed 3 bases at V and 5 bases at J, leaving 4 bases unmatched. Germline V gene sequence: CDR1 SGHTA, CDR2 FQGNSA. Written as DNA, the CDR3 is TGTGCCAGCAGCTTTAGCGGGAGAAGTACCGGGGAGCTGTTTTTT. Amino acids: CASSFSGRSTGELFF.

This clone was counted only a few times. The chain is built from TRBV19 and TRBJ2-3, with D perhaps being TRBD1 or TRBD2 (5 bases each). Trimming shortened V by 3 bases and J by 0 bases, and 10 bases separated the two germline ends. Germline lookup yields CDR1 LNHDA and CDR2 SQIVND (reference sequence). CDR3 length: 15 residues. CDR3 loop: CASSILGVSTDTQYF. DNA of the CDR3: TGTGCCAGTAGTATTTTGGGGGTTAGCACAGATACGCAGTATTTT.

V gene TRBV6-5 combines with J gene TRBJ2-7; D is unclear. V was shortened by 2 bases and J by 4 bases, with 18 bases between the two germline ends. Germline lookup yields CDR1 MNHEY and CDR2 SVGAGI. The CDR3 length is 16 residues. Written as DNA, the CDR3 is TGTGCCAGCAGTTACCATGCGCCAGAGTCGCCTTACGAGCAGTACTTC. Protein: CASSYHAPESPYEQYF.

This clone was picked up one time. This chain connects TRBV20-1 to TRBJ2-1; D gene unclear. Germline V lookup: CDR1 DFQATT, CDR2 SNEGSKA (reference sequence). This CDR3 has 11 residues. With 2 bases removed from V and 5 bases from J, the gap between germline ends came to 4 bases. CDR3 in amino acids: CSARRDNEQFF. CDR3 DNA sequence: TGCAGTGCTAGAAGGGACAATGAGCAGTTCTTC.

The rearrangement links TRBV19 to TRBJ1-1; 7 bases are shared with TRBD1. The CDR3 spans 14 residues. V trimming: 5 bases; J trimming: 1 base; junction bases outside the gene matches: 4. CDR1 is LNHDA and CDR2 is SQIVND in the germline V gene (reference sequence). The CDR3 coding sequence is TGTGCCAGTAGTTCTGACAGGGAGAACACTGAAGCTTTCTTT. This gives the protein CASSSDRENTEAFF. The complete variable domain, with remaining parts taken from reference TRBV19 and TRBJ1-1, reads DGGITQSPKYLFRKEGQNVTLSCEQNLNHDAMYWYRQDPGQGLRLIYYSQIVNDFQKGDIAEGYSVSREKKESFPLTVTSAQKNPTAFYLCASSSDRENTEAFFGQGTRLTVV.

In this sample, this clone turned up once. V usage is TRBV7-2 and J usage is TRBJ1-5, with D perhaps TRBD1 (6 bases). The V gene's germline CDR1 is SGHTA and CDR2 FQGNSA. The CDR3 is 16 residues long. V lost 5 bases and J 1 base, leaving 15 bases between the germline ends. CDR3 sequence: CASSLGDDRSNQPQHF. CDR3 bases: TGTGCCAGCAGCCTTGGTGACGACAGGAGCAATCAGCCCCAGCATTTT.

The chain joins TRBV7-2 to TRBJ1-5, with TRBD1 matching 8 bases. This CDR3 comprises 14 residues. V lost 5 bases, J lost 6 bases, and 6 bases stayed unmatched. Germline lookup yields CDR1 SGHTA and CDR2 FQGNSA. CDR3 region: CASSPDRGGQPQHF. In DNA, the CDR3 is TGTGCCAGCAGCCCAGACAGGGGAGGTCAGCCCCAGCATTTT.